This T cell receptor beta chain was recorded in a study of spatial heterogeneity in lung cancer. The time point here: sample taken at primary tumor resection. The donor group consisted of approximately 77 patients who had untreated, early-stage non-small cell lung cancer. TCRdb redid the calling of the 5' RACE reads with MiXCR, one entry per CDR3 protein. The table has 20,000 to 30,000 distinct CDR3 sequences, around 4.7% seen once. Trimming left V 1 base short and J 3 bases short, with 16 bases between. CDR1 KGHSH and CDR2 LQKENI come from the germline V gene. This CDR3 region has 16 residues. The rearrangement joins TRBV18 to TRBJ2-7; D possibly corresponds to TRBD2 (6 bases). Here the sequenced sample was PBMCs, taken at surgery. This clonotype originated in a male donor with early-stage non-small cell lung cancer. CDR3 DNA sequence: TGTGCCAGCTCACCACAAGGAACAGGAGGGAGCTACGAGCAGTACTTC. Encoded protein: CASSPQGTGGSYEQYF.